This T cell receptor beta chain derives from a study of blood T cell repertoires in COVID-19. About the research overall: COVID-19 samples collected from the United States, Italy and Spain covered acute and convalescent phases. PBMCs, B-cell-depleted T cells, or T cells provided the cDNA or gDNA that made up the material.

The CDR3 has 13 residues. The V end lost 0 bases, the J end lost 4 bases, and 6 bases lay between the germline ends. Germline V gene sequence: CDR1 SGHAT, CDR2 FQNNGV. Original processing methods: By means of reference gene primer amplification, nucleated cell counts were estimated. TCRdb's table, derived via immunoSEQ multiplex PCR, lists solely in-frame clones and lacks some. The D gene and trimming were derived from the DNA, and the V and J assignments and clone size from that table. The sample includes around 98,000 clones, around nine tenths seen only once; the top ten take 4% to 5%. The TCR was taken from a man between 65 and 79 years old with acute or convalescent COVID-19. The V gene is TRBV11-2, the J gene TRBJ1-2, with a weak D call TRBD1 (5 bases). The sequenced sample was peripheral blood. CDR3 nucleotides: TGTGCCAGCAGCTTAGAGGGACTCTATGGCTACACCTTC. This encodes CASSLEGLYGYTF.